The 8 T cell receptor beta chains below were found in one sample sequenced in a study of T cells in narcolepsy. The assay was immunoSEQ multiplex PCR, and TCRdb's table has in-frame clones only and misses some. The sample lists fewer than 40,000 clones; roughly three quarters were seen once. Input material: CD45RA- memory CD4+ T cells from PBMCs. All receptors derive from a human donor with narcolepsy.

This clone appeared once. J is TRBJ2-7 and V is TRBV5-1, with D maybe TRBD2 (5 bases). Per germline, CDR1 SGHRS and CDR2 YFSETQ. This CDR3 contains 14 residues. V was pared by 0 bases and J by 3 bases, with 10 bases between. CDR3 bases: TGCGCCAGCAGCTTGGAAAGCGGAATCTACGAGCAGTACTTC. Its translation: CASSLESGIYEQYF.

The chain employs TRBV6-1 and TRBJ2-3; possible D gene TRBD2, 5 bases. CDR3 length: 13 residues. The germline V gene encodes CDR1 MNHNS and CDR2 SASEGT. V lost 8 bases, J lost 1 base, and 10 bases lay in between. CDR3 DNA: TGTGCCAGCTTGGATAGCGGCACAGATACGCAGTATTTT. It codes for CASLDSGTDTQYF.

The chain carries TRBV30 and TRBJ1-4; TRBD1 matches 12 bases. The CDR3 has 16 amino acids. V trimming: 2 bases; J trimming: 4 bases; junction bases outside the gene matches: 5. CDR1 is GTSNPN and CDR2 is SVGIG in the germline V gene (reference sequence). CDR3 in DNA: TGTGCCTGGAGTTCGGGACAGGGGGCCTTTAATGAAAAACTGTTTTTT. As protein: CAWSSGQGAFNEKLFF.

CDR3 protein: CASSEQRYNEQFF. CDR3 DNA: TGTGCCAGCAGCGAACAGCGGTACAATGAGCAGTTCTTC. The chain employs TRBV6-5 and TRBJ2-1; a weak D match, TRBD2 (5 bases). The length of the CDR3 is 13 residues. CDR1 is MNHEY, CDR2 SVGAGI, per germline. V lost 6 bases and J 4 bases, leaving 10 bases between the germline ends.

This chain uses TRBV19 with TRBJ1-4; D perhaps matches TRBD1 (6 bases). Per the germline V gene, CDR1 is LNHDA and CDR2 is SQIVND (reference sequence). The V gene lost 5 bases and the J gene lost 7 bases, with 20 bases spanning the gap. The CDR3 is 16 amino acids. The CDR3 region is CASSQGAAGAGEKLFF. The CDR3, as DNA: TGTGCCAGTAGTCAAGGGGCCGCGGGGGCGGGTGAAAAACTGTTTTTT.

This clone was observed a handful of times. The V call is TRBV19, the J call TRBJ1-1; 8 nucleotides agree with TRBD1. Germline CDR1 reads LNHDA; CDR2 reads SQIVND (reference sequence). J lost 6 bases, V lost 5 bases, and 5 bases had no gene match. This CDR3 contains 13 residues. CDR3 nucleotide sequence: TGTGCCAGTAGTCCGGACAGGGTCTCTGAAGCTTTCTTT. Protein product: CASSPDRVSEAFF.

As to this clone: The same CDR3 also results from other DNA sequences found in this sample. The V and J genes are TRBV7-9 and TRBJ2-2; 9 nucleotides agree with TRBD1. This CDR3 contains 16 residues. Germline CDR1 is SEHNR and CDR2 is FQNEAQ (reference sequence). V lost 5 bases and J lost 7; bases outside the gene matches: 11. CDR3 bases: TGTGCCAGCAGCCGGGGACAGGGAGGGCAAGGCGGGGAGCTGTTTTTT. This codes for CASSRGQGGQGGELFF.

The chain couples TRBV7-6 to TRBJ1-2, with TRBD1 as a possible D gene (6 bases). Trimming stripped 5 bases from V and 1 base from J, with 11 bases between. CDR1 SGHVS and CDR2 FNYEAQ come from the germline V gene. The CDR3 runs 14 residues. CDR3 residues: CASSPDSLNYGYTF. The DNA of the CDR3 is TGTGCCAGCAGCCCGGACAGTCTTAACTATGGCTACACCTTC.